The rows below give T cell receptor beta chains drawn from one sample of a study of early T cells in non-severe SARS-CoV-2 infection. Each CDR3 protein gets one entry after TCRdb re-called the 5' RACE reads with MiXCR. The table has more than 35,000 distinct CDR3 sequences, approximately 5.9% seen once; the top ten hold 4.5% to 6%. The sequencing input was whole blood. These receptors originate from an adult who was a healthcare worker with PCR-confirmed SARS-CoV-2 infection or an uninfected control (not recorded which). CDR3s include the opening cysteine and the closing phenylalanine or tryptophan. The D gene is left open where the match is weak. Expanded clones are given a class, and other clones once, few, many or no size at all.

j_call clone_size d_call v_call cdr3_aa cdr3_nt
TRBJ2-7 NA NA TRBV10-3 CAISEKPGVSYEQYF TGTGCCATCAGTGAGAAGCCAGGGGTCTCCTACGAGCAGTACTTC
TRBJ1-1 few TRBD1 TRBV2 CASSLTGKRDTEAFF TGTGCCAGCAGTTTGACAGGGAAGCGGGACACTGAAGCTTTCTTT
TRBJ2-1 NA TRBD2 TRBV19 CASTLREGYNEQFF TGTGCCAGTACTTTGCGGGAGGGGTACAATGAGCAGTTCTTC
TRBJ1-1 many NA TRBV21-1 CASSKSEGKNTEAFF TGTGCCAGCAGCAAAAGTGAAGGGAAGAACACTGAAGCTTTCTTT
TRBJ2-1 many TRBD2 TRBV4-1 CASSRAGGPHNEQFF TGCGCCAGCAGCCGGGCGGGAGGGCCACACAATGAGCAGTTCTTC
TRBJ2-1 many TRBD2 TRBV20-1 CSARVREGSYNEQFF TGCAGTGCTAGAGTACGGGAGGGATCCTACAATGAGCAGTTCTTC
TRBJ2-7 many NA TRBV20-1 CSARDPVGGEQYF TGCAGTGCTAGAGATCCTGTAGGGGGCGAGCAGTACTTC
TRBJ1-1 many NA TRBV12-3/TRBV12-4 CASKRTDERNTEAFF TGTGCCAGCAAGCGGACAGACGAGAGAAACACTGAAGCTTTCTTT
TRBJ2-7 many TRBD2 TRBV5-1 CASSGGLASTYEQYF TGCGCCAGCAGCGGGGGACTAGCGAGTACCTACGAGCAGTACTTC
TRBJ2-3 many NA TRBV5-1 CASSSLSSSGTDTQYF TGCGCCAGCAGCTCCCTTAGCAGTTCTGGCACAGATACGCAGTATTTT
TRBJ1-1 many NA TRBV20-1 CSARPWQTGGEAFF TGCAGTGCTAGACCCTGGCAGACCGGCGGTGAAGCTTTCTTT
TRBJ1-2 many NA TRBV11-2 CASTPAGTSNYGYTF TGTGCCAGCACCCCTGCGGGCACCTCTAACTATGGCTACACCTTC
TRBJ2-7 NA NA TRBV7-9 CASSQGTFSSYEQYF TGTGCCAGCAGCCAAGGGACGTTCTCTTCCTACGAGCAGTACTTC
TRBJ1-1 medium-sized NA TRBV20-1 CSATSGLRGPLGMNTEAFF TGCAGTGCTACAAGTGGTCTAAGGGGCCCTCTAGGAATGAACACTGAAGCTTTCTTT
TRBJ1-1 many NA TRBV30 CAWSVQAEAFF TGTGCCTGGAGTGTACAGGCTGAAGCTTTCTTT
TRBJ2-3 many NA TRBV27 CASSSGISTDTQYF TGTGCCAGCAGTAGCGGCATTAGCACAGATACGCAGTATTTT
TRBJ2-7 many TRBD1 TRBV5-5 CASSLWGQGGVWEQYF TGTGCCAGCAGCTTATGGGGACAGGGAGGGGTCTGGGAGCAGTACTTC
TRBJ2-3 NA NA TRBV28 CASSGSQGPSTDTQYF TGTGCCAGCAGCGGAAGCCAGGGCCCAAGCACAGATACGCAGTATTTT
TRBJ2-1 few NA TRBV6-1 CASSEAGGSYNEQFF TGTGCCAGCAGTGAAGCAGGGGGCTCCTACAATGAGCAGTTCTTC
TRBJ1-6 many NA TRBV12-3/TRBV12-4 CASSLGEGNSPLHF TGTGCCAGCAGTTTGGGGGAGGGCAATTCACCCCTCCACTTT
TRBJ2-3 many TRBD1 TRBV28 CASSPFEGASTDTQYF TGTGCCAGCAGTCCCTTTGAGGGGGCTAGCACAGATACGCAGTATTTT
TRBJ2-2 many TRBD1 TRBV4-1 CASSQEAGGVAGELFF TGCGCCAGCAGCCAAGAGGCAGGGGGAGTCGCCGGGGAGCTGTTTTTT
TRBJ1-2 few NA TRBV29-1 CSVEDLGGGYTF TGCAGCGTTGAAGATCTGGGCGGAGGCTACACCTTC
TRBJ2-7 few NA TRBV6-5 CASRGDSYNEQYF TGTGCCAGCAGGGGGGACTCCTATAACGAGCAGTACTTC
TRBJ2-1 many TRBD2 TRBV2 CASSEQLAANEQFF TGTGCCAGCAGTGAACAACTAGCGGCCAATGAGCAGTTCTTC
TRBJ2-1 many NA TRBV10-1 CASSESGGASYNEQFF TGCGCCAGCAGTGAGTCGGGGGGAGCCTCCTACAATGAGCAGTTCTTC